This T cell receptor (beta chain) came from a study of patients and donors after allogeneic stem cell transplantation. V was shortened by 1 base and J by 4 bases, with 9 bases between the two germline ends. The length of the CDR3 is 14 residues. From germline, CDR1 is SGHTA and CDR2 FQGNSA. TCRdb passed the RT-PCR reads through MiXCR, listing each CDR3 protein once. Among roughly 40,000 distinct CDR3 sequences, 30% to 40% were seen once, and the ten largest hold approximately 79%. The sequenced sample was blood, either unsorted or a sorted T cell fraction (not recorded which). The J gene is TRBJ2-3, the V gene TRBV7-2; D not resolved. This receptor was obtained from a human donor who was either an allogeneic HSCT recipient or a stem cell or donor lymphocyte infusion donor (not recorded which). It is not recorded whose cells these are; they may come from a transplant donor. CDR3 bases: TGTGCCAGCAGCTTAGGGTACAGAGCAGATACGCAGTATTTT. It encodes CASSLGYRADTQYF. Supplemented by reference TRBV7-2 and TRBJ2-3, the full variable domain reads GAGVSQSPSNKVTEKGKDVELRCDPISGHTALYWYRQSLGQGLEFLIYFQGNSAPDKSGLPSDRFSAERTGGSVSTLTIQRTQQEDSAVYLCASSLGYRADTQYFGPGTRLTVL.